This entry concerns a single T cell receptor (beta chain). As yet, its antigen is unknown. Primers for the PCR totalled 60 Vbeta and 13 Jbeta. The assay was immunoSEQ multiplex PCR, and TCRdb's table has in-frame clones only and misses some. Of roughly 200,000 clones in the sample, 81% were seen once. This sample stems from a study of cytomegalovirus exposure and HLA in healthy donors. The CDR3 extends over 14 amino acids. V shed 5 bases, J shed 6 bases, and the junction held 7 bases outside the gene matches. Germline-derived CDR1 and CDR2 are MNHEY and SMNVEV (reference sequence). Study observations and caveats: A later analysis reported that several of the most significant clusters appeared to be linked to common viral pathogens, among them Epstein-Barr virus. Several V segments, TRBV6-2 and TRBV6-3 among them, could not be told apart and were dropped.

This TCR was sampled from a man between 35 and 55 years old in good health and CMV-seropositive. The chain uses TRBV27 and TRBJ2-7; 10 positions agree with TRBD1. The sample comprised PBMCs. The CDR3 is CASSPGTGVFEQYF. The CDR3 region has the DNA TGTGCCAGCAGTCCCGGGACAGGGGTTTTCGAGCAGTACTTC.